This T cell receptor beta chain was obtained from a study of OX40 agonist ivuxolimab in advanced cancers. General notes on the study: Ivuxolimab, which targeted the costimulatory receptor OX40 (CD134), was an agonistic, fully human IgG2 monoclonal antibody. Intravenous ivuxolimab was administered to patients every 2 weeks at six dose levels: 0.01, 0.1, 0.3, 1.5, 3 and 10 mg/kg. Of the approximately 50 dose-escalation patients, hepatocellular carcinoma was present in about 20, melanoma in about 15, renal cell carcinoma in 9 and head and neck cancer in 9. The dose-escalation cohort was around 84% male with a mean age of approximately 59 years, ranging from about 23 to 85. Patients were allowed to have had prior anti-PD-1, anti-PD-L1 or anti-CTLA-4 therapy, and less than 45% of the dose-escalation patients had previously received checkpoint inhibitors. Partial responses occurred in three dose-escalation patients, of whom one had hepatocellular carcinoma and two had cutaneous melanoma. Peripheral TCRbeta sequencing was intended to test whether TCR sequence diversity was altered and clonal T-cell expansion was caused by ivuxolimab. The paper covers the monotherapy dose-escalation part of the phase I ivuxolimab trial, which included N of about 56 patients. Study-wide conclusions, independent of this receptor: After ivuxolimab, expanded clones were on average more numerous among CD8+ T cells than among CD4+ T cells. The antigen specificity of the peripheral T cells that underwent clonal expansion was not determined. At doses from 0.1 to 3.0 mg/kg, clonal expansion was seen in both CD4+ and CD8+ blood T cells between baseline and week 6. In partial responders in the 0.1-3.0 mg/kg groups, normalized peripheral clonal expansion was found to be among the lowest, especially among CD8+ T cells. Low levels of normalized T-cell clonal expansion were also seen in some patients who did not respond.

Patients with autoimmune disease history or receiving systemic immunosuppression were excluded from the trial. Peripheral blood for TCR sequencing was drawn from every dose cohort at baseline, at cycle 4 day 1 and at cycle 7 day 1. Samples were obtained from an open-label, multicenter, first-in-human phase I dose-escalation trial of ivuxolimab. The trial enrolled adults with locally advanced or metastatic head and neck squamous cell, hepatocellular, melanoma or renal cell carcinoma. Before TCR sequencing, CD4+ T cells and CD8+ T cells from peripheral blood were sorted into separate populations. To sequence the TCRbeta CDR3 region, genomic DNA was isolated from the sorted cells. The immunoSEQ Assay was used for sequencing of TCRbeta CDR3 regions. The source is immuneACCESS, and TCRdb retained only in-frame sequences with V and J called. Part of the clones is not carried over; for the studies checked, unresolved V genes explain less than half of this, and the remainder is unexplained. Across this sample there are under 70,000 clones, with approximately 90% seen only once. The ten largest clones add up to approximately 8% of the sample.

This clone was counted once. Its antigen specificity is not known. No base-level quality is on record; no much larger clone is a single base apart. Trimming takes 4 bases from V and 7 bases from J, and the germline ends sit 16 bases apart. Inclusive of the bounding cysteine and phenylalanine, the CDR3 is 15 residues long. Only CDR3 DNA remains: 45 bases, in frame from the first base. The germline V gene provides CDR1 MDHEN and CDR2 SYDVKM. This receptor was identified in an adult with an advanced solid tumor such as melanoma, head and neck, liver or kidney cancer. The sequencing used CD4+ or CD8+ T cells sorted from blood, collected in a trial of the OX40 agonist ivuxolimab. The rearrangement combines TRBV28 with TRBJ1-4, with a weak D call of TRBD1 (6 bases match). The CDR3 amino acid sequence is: CASSSPGGQGEKLFF. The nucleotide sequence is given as TGTGCCAGCAGTTCACCGGGGGGGCAGGGTGAAAAACTGTTTTTT.